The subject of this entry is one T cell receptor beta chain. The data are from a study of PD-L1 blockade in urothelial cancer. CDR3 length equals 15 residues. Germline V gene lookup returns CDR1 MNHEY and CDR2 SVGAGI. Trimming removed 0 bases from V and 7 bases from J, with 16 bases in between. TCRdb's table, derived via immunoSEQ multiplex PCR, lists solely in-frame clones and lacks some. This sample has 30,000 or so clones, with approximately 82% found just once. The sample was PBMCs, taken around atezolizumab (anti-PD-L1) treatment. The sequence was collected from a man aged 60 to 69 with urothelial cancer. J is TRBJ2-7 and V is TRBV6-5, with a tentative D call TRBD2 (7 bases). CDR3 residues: CASSYSARGGEEQYF. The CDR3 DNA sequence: TGTGCCAGCAGTTACTCAGCTAGGGGGGGGGAGGAGCAGTACTTC.